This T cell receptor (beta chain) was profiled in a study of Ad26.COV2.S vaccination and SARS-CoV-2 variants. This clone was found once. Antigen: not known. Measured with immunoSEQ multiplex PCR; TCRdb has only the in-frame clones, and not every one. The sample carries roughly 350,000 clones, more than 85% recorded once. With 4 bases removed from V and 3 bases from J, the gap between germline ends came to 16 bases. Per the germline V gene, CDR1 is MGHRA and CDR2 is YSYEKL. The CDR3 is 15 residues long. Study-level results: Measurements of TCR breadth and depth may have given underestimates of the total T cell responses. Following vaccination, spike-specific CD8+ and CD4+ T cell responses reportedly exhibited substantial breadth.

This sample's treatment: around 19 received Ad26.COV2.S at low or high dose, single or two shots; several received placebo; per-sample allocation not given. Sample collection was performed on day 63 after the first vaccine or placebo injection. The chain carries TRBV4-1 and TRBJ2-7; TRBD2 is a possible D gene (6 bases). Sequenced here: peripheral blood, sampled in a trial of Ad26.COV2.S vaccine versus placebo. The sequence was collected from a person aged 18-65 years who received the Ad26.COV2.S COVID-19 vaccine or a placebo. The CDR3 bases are TGCGCCAGCAGCCTCAAACGGGGCGGGGACTACGAGCAGTACTTC. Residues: CASSLKRGGDYEQYF.